This TCR beta chain came from a study of early T cells in non-severe SARS-CoV-2 infection. TCRdb reanalysed the 5' RACE reads using MiXCR and keeps one entry per CDR3 protein. The sample contains about 110,000 distinct CDR3 sequences, around 10% of which appear only once. Germline loops: CDR1 DFQATT, CDR2 SNEGSKA (reference sequence). V was pared by 1 base and J by 2 bases, with 7 bases between. The CDR3 loop spans 13 amino acids. The V and J genes are TRBV20-1 and TRBJ2-3; D ambiguous. The origin of this receptor is an adult who was a healthcare worker with PCR-confirmed SARS-CoV-2 infection or an uninfected control (not recorded which). The sequenced sample consisted of whole blood. CDR3: CSARGLVTDTQYF. CDR3 nucleotides: TGCAGTGCTAGAGGCCTTGTCACAGATACGCAGTATTTT.